This entry lists 27 T cell receptor beta chains sequenced from one sample in a study of blood T cell repertoires in COVID-19. Generated by immunoSEQ multiplex PCR, the TCRdb table keeps only in-frame clones and is missing some. The sample lists fewer than 200,000 clones, roughly 90% occurring once. Material for sequencing was peripheral blood. The receptors stem from a man between 60 and 75 years old with acute or convalescent COVID-19.

The V call is TRBV11-3, the J call TRBJ1-1, with D possibly being TRBD1 (6 bases). Trimming cost V 5 bases and J 3 bases, with 13 bases left between them. Per germline, CDR1 SGHNT and CDR2 YENEEA. The CDR3 consists of 14 residues. In nucleotides, the CDR3 is TGTGCCAGCAGCCCCCGAGGGGGGGACACTGAAGCTTTCTTT. Amino acids: CASSPRGGDTEAFF.

The chain carries TRBV6-5 and TRBJ1-6, with 7 bases matching TRBD1. Germline CDR1 is MNHEY and CDR2 is SVGAGI. The CDR3 is 14 amino acids. V lost 4 bases and J lost 10; bases outside the gene matches: 7. The CDR3 here is CASSWTGSGSPLHF. The DNA of the CDR3 is TGTGCCAGCAGTTGGACAGGCTCTGGATCACCCCTCCACTTT.

The genes are TRBV7-9 and TRBJ1-6, with D maybe TRBD1 (5 bases). The CDR3 is 14 residues long. Between the trimmed V and J ends, which lost 4 bases and 5 bases, there was a span of 9 bases. Germline CDR1 is SEHNR and CDR2 is FQNEAQ (reference sequence). Here the CDR3 DNA reads TGTGCCAGCAGCTACGACAGTCATAATTCACCCCTCCACTTT. It specifies CASSYDSHNSPLHF.

V and J are TRBV7-9 and TRBJ1-4; 7 bases are a match to TRBD1. V was clipped by 5 bases and J by 7 bases; unmatched bases: 10. This CDR3 is 15 amino acids long. Per germline, CDR1 SEHNR and CDR2 FQNEAQ (reference sequence). The CDR3 here is CASSPSGGTGEKLFF. The CDR3 coding sequence is TGTGCCAGCAGCCCATCAGGGGGTACGGGTGAAAAACTGTTTTTT.

This sequence joins TRBV27 and TRBJ2-1; maybe TRBD2 (5 bases). V shed 2 bases and J shed 7 bases, with 15 bases lying between them. The germline CDR1 and CDR2 sequences are MNHEY and SMNVEV (reference sequence). The CDR3 is 15 amino acids. CDR3 in amino acids: CASSLRLGGRNEQFF. The CDR3 region has the DNA TGTGCCAGCAGTTTAAGATTGGGTGGGAGAAATGAGCAGTTCTTC.

This chain joins TRBV7-9 and TRBJ1-4, with 8 bases matching TRBD1. V shed 1 base, J shed 3 bases, and the junction held 1 base outside the gene matches. Germline CDR1 SEHNR, CDR2 FQNEAQ (reference sequence). The CDR3 sequence is 15 residues long. DNA of the CDR3: TGTGCCAGCAGCTTAGAGACAGGGGCTAATGAAAAACTGTTTTTT. It codes for CASSLETGANEKLFF.

This clone was found a few times. This chain joins TRBV7-3 and TRBJ2-7, with D maybe TRBD2 (5 bases). CDR1 and CDR2 from the germline V gene are SGHTA and FQGTGA. The CDR3 length is 13 residues. V lost 3 bases, J lost 5 bases, and 11 bases lay in between. CDR3 residues: CASSFEGLHEQYF. The CDR3 coding sequence is TGTGCCAGCAGCTTTGAGGGATTGCACGAGCAGTACTTC.

The chain couples TRBV5-1 to TRBJ2-6; tentatively, D is TRBD2 (5 bases). The V end was cut by 5 bases, the J end by 2 bases, with 8 bases between. The CDR3 is made up of 14 amino acids. Germline lookup yields CDR1 SGHRS and CDR2 YFSETQ. Here the CDR3 reads CASSEGAGANVLTF. In nucleotides, the CDR3 is TGCGCCAGCAGTGAGGGAGCTGGGGCCAACGTCCTGACTTTC.

The CDR3 DNA reads as TGTGCCAGCAGTGATCAGATCTATGGCTACACCTTC. This encodes CASSDQIYGYTF. V usage is TRBV25-1 and J usage is TRBJ1-2; D not certain. Germline V lookup: CDR1 MGHDK, CDR2 SYGVNS. V lost 3 bases and J 4 bases, leaving 6 bases between the germline ends. This CDR3 has 12 residues.

J is TRBJ1-2 and V is TRBV19, with D possibly being TRBD1 (6 bases). CDR1 and CDR2 from the germline V gene are LNHDA and SQIVND (reference sequence). This CDR3 region has 14 residues. V shed 1 base and J shed 8 bases, with 14 bases lying between them. The CDR3 DNA reads TGTGCCAGTAGTATAGGTTCCCAGGGGTACGGCTACACCTTC. Protein: CASSIGSQGYGYTF.

The chain combines TRBV14 with TRBJ2-1; 9 positions match TRBD2. CDR1 is SGHDN and CDR2 is FVKESK in the germline V gene. The CDR3 consists of 15 residues. V was pared by 1 base and J by 6 bases, with 4 bases of the junction left unmatched. The CDR3, as DNA: TGTGCCAGCAGCCAAGCGGGACTAGCTTCCAATGAGCAGTTCTTC. Protein product: CASSQAGLASNEQFF. Complete variable domain (other parts from reference TRBV14 and TRBJ2-1): EAGVTQFPSHSVIEKGQTVTLRCDPISGHDNLYWYRRVMGKEIKFLLHFVKESKQDESGMPNNRFLAERTGGTYSTLKVQPAELEDSGVYFCASSQAGLASNEQFFGPGTRLTVL.

The chain links TRBV20-1 to TRBJ2-3; 8 bases are a match to TRBD2. The V gene end was trimmed by 3 bases and the J gene end by 6 bases; junction bases not matched to a gene: 11. The CDR3 contains 15 residues. The germline CDR1 and CDR2 sequences are DFQATT and SNEGSKA (reference sequence). CDR3 coding DNA: TGCAGTGCTAGTCCCCCCCCGCGGGGGGCCGATACGCAGTATTTT. Its translation is CSASPPPRGADTQYF.

The chain is built from TRBV7-9 and TRBJ1-2, with TRBD1 matching 10 bases. This CDR3 has 15 amino acids. The V gene's germline CDR1 is SEHNR and CDR2 FQNEAQ (reference sequence). Germline trimming cut 4 bases from V and 3 bases from J; bases unmatched to any gene: 5. CDR3 residues: CASSSGTGAHYGYTF. The CDR3 coding sequence is TGTGCCAGCAGCTCAGGGACAGGGGCTCACTATGGCTACACCTTC.

The CDR3 DNA sequence: TGCAGCGATGGCCCCTCGGGACAGGGGGCTTACGAGCAGTACTTC. Protein: CSDGPSGQGAYEQYF. The rearrangement links TRBV29-1 to TRBJ2-7, with 12 nucleotides matching TRBD1. Per germline, CDR1 SQVTM and CDR2 ANQGSEA. CDR3 length: 15 amino acids. V shed 7 bases, J shed 4 bases, and the junction held 11 bases outside the gene matches.

This chain links TRBV11-3 with TRBJ2-2, with unresolved D. The CDR3 extends over 13 amino acids. CDR1 and CDR2 (germline): SGHNT, YENEEA. V was trimmed by 1 base and J by 6 bases, leaving 6 bases between them. This chain's CDR3 is CASSLARAGELFF. CDR3 nucleotide sequence: TGTGCCAGCAGCTTAGCTCGGGCCGGGGAGCTGTTTTTT.

V gene TRBV2 combines with J gene TRBJ1-1; tentatively, D is TRBD1 (6 bases). The CDR3 sequence is 11 residues long. Per germline, CDR1 SNHLY and CDR2 FYNNEI. V lost 11 bases, J lost 6 bases, and 13 bases lay in between. CDR3 in DNA: TGTGCCGGGGGAGGGGGACCTGAAGCTTTCTTT. Translation: CAGGGGPEAFF.

The chain joins TRBV5-5 to TRBJ1-1; weak D call: TRBD1 (5 bases). Germline V CDR1 and CDR2: SGHKS, YYEKEE (reference sequence). CDR3 length: 13 amino acids. V dropped 2 bases and J dropped 7 bases, with 12 bases sitting between them. The CDR3 DNA follows: TGTGCCAGCAGCTTTAGGGGTTTGGGTGAAGCTTTCTTT. Protein sequence: CASSFRGLGEAFF.

This clone was observed a few times. The J gene is TRBJ2-2, the V gene TRBV19; a possible D gene is TRBD1 (6 bases). Germline-derived CDR1 and CDR2 are LNHDA and SQIVND (reference sequence). This CDR3 region has 16 residues. V was clipped by 6 bases and J by 1 base, with 15 bases between them. In DNA, the CDR3 is TGTGCCAGTAGAGAAGCCGGGACACTGAACACCGGGGAGCTGTTTTTT. Residues: CASREAGTLNTGELFF.

The V and J genes are TRBV30 and TRBJ1-1; perhaps TRBD1 as D (6 bases). This CDR3 has 12 amino acids. The germline gives CDR1 GTSNPN, CDR2 SVGIG (reference sequence). V lost 2 bases to trimming and J lost 4 bases, with 8 bases between them. The CDR3 region has the DNA TGTGCCTGGAGTAGGGGGACCACTGAAGCTTTCTTT. Translation gives CAWSRGTTEAFF.

The V call is TRBV2, the J call TRBJ1-5, with D maybe TRBD1 (6 bases). Germline CDR1 is SNHLY and CDR2 is FYNNEI. The germline V and J ends were trimmed by 8 bases and 2 bases, with 13 bases remaining between them. This CDR3 is 14 amino acids long. In nucleotides, the CDR3 is TGTGCCAGCCCCGAGGGGGTTCGCAATCAGCCCCAGCATTTT. It is translated as CASPEGVRNQPQHF.

The J gene is TRBJ2-6, the V gene TRBV5-1; D is unclear. Trimming removed 0 bases at V and 2 bases at J, with 9 bases between. The CDR3 is 16 residues long. The V gene's germline CDR1 is SGHRS and CDR2 YFSETQ. CDR3 coding DNA: TGCGCCAGCAGCTTGGATCGAACAACTGGGGCCAACGTCCTGACTTTC. It translates to CASSLDRTTGANVLTF.

This clone appeared once. The rearrangement uses TRBV19 and TRBJ1-1; D is ambiguous. The germline V gene encodes CDR1 LNHDA and CDR2 SQIVND (reference sequence). Trimming removed 7 bases at V and 3 bases at J, with 12 bases between. The CDR3 covers 13 residues. The CDR3 reads CASKRAFDTEAFF. CDR3 nucleotide sequence: TGTGCCAGTAAACGCGCATTCGACACTGAAGCTTTCTTT.

The V call is TRBV18, the J call TRBJ1-6; 7 bases align to TRBD1. The germline gives CDR1 KGHSH, CDR2 LQKENI. V gave up 6 bases and J gave up 6 bases; unmatched junction bases: 5. There are 14 residues in the CDR3. CDR3 bases: TGTGCCAGCTCCTCCGGGACAGCTAATTCACCCCTCCACTTT. This codes for CASSSGTANSPLHF.

V and J are TRBV27 and TRBJ2-1; the D gene is possibly TRBD1 (7 bases). Germline CDR1 MNHEY, CDR2 SMNVEV (reference sequence). V was trimmed by 5 bases and J by 14 bases, leaving 25 bases between them. The CDR3 length is 15 residues. CDR3 loop: CASSRDSGLLDVKFF. DNA of the CDR3: TGTGCCAGCAGTCGGGACAGCGGACTACTCGATGTAAAGTTCTTC.

The chain has TRBV18 and TRBJ2-3, with D possibly TRBD1 on 6 matching bases. This CDR3 region has 14 residues. Germline values: CDR1 KGHSH, CDR2 LQKENI. Trimming took 5 bases from V and 14 from J, leaving 23 bases between them. The CDR3 loop is CASSSGQTSPSWYF. Here the CDR3 DNA reads TGTGCCAGCTCATCTGGACAGACCTCTCCTTCTTGGTATTTT.

The CDR3 coding sequence is TGTGCCAGCAGCGTAGGCGGGGTTCAAGAGACCCAGTACTTC. Encoded protein: CASSVGGVQETQYF. The gene calls are TRBV9 and TRBJ2-5, with D maybe TRBD2 (6 bases). Trimming cost V 0 bases and J 2 bases, with 8 bases left between them. CDR3 size: 14 residues. The V gene's germline CDR1 is SGDLS and CDR2 YYNGEE.

This clone was recorded once. The chain links TRBV12-3 or TRBV12-4 to TRBJ2-7; no reliable D call. The CDR3 is 13 residues long. Trimming left V 1 base short and J 2 bases short, with 6 bases between. The CDR3 is CASSLGGTYEQYV. CDR3 DNA: TGTGCCAGCAGTTTAGGAGGAACCTACGAGCAGTACGTC.